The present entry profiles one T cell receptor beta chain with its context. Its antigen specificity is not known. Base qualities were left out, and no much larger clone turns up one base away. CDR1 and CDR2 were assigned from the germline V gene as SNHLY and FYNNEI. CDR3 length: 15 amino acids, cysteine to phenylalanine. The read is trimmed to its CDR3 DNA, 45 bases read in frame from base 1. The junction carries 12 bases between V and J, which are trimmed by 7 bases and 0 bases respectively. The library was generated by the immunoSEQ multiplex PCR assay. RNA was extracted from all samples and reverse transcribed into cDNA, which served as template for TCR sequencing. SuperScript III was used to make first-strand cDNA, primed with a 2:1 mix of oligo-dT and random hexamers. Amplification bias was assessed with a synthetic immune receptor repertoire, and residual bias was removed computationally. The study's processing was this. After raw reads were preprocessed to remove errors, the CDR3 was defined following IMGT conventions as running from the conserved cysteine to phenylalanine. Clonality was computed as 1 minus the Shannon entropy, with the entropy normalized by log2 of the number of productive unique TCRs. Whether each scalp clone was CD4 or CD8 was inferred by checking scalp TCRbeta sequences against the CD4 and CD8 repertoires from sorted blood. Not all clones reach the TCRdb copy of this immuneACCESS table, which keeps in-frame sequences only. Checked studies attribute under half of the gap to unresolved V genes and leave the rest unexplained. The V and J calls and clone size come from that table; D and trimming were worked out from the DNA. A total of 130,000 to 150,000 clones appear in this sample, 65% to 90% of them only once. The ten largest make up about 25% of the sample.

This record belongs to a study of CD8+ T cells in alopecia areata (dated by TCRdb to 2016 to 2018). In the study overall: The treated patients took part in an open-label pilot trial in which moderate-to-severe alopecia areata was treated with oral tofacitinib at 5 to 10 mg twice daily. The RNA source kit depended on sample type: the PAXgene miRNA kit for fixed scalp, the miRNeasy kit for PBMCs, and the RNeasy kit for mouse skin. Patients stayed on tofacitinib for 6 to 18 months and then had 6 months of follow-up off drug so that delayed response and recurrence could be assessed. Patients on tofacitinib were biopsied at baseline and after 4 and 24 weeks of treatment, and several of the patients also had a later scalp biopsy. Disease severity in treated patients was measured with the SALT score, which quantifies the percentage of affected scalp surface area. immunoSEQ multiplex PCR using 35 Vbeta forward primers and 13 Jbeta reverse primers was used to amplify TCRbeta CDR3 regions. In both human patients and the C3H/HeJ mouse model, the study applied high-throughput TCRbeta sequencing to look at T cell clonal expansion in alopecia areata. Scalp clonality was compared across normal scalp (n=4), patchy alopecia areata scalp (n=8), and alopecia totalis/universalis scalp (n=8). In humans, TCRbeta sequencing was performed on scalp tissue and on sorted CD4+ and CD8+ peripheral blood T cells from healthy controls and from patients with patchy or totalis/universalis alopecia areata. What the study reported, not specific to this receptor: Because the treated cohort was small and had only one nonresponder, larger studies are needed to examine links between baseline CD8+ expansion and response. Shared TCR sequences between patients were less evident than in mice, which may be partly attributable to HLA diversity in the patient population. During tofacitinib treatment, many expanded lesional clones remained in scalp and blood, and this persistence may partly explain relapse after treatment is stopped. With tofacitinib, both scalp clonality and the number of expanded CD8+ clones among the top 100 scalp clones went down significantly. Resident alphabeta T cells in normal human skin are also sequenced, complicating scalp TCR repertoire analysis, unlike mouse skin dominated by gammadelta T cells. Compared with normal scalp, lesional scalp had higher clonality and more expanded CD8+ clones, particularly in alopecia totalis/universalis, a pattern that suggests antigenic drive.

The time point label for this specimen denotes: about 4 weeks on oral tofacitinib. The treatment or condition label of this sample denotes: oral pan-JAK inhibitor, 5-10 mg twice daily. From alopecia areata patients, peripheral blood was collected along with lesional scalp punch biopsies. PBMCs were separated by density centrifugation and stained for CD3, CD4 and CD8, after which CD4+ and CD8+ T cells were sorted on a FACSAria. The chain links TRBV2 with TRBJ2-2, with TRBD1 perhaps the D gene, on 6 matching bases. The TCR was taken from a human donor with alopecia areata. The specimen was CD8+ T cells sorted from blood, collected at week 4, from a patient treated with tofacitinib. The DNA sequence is TGTGCCAGCACCCGGGGACAAGCGAACACCGGGGAGCTGTTTTTT. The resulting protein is CASTRGQANTGELFF. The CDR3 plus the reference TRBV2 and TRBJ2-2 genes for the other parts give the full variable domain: EPEVTQTPSHQVTQMGQEVILRCVPISNHLYFYWYRQILGQKVEFLVSFYNNEISEKSEIFDDQFSVERPDGSNFTLKIRSTKLEDSAMYFCASTRGQANTGELFFGEGSRLTVL.